Sequencing of this T cell receptor beta chain was carried out in a study of shared clonotypes between healthy human individuals. Study donors comprised healthy, HIV-negative adults devoid of recent acute infection or vaccination. The CDR3 consists of 12 residues. The germline gives CDR1 MNHEY, CDR2 SMNVEV (reference sequence). Trimming shortened V by 5 bases and J by 10 bases, and 11 bases separated the two germline ends. The data were produced by immunoSEQ multiplex PCR, yet TCRdb's version contains in-frame clones alone and is incomplete. The sample yields 2 million to 2.5 million clones, roughly 93% seen once.

This sequence joins TRBV27 and TRBJ1-4, with D hard to call. This sequence was found in a man younger than 35 in good health. Some clones in this sample may be carry-over from other donors' samples. Source material: naive CD4+ T cells from PBMCs. Regarding subset: CD45RA+ positively selected. CDR3 amino acids: CASSRPEGKLFF. CDR3 in DNA: TGTGCCAGCAGTCGACCCGAGGGAAAACTGTTTTTT.